This TCR beta chain was sequenced during a study of T cells of healthy individuals. TCRdb re-called the 5' RACE reads through MiXCR, storing one row per CDR3 protein. The sample yields roughly 87,000 distinct CDR3 sequences, around 17% seen once. The length of the CDR3 is 16 residues. CDR1 is LGHNA and CDR2 is YNFKEQ in the germline V gene. Unmatched junction bases numbered 9, after V lost 1 base and J lost 8 bases. This sequence joins TRBV4-2 and TRBJ2-1; 9 bases are shared with TRBD2. The TCR originated in a human donor in good health. The CDR3: CASSQVLAGAGDEQFF. CDR3 nucleotides: TGTGCCAGCAGCCAAGTGTTAGCGGGGGCCGGGGATGAGCAGTTCTTC.